These 28 T cell receptor beta chains share one sample of origin, sequenced in a study of T cells in Graves' hyperthyroidism and ophthalmopathy. Researchers amplified the TCR beta CDR3 regions from RNA transcripts. A first-round RT-PCR of the TCR CDR3 used the HTBI primer set. TCRdb reprocessed the multiplex PCR reads with MiXCR, giving one entry per CDR3 protein. Among 370,000 or so distinct CDR3 sequences listed, around 14% were seen once. Sequenced: blood. These receptors were taken from a woman under 30 with Graves' hyperthyroidism that later progressed to Graves' ophthalmopathy.

This clonotype was seen only a few times. The chain has TRBV29-1 and TRBJ2-7, with 14 bases that match TRBD2. The CDR3 contains 16 residues. Germline V CDR1 and CDR2: SQVTM, ANQGSEA. The ends lost 5 bases at V and 3 bases at J; junction bases unmatched: 9. The CDR3 nucleotides read TGCAGCGTTAGAGGACTAGCGGGAGGTCAAGACTACGAGCAGTACTTC. It translates to CSVRGLAGGQDYEQYF.

There are a few counts of this clonotype. This sequence joins TRBV27 and TRBJ1-1; TRBD1 aligns across 10 bases. The CDR3 totals 14 residues. CDR1 is MNHEY and CDR2 is SMNVEV in the germline V gene (reference sequence). V shed 6 bases and J 4 bases; nucleotides not matched to a gene: 5. The CDR3 DNA is TGTGCCAGCAGAGGGACAGGGGAAGGCACTGAAGCTTTCTTT. Its protein product is CASRGTGEGTEAFF.

As for this clonotype: Lacking the conserved final phenylalanine or tryptophan, this CDR3 likely reflects a read error. This chain connects TRBV5-1 to TRBJ2-7; the match to TRBD1 covers 12 bases. In germline, CDR1 is SGHRS, CDR2 YFSETQ. The CDR3 contains 15 residues. The ends lost 1 base at V and 5 bases at J; junction bases unmatched: 4. The CDR3 here is CASSLRGQGAHEQYL. CDR3 bases: TGCGCCAGCAGCTTGAGGGGACAGGGGGCCCACGAGCAGTACCTC.

This clonotype has ten or more counts. The chain joins TRBV6-1 to TRBJ2-5, with no clear D. This CDR3 is 10 amino acids long. The germline CDR1 and CDR2 sequences are MNHNS and SASEGT. Trimming took 8 bases from V and 5 from J, leaving 6 bases between them. CDR3 sequence reads: CASWSETQYF. The DNA of the CDR3 is TGTGCCAGCTGGTCCGAGACCCAGTACTTC.

The rearrangement links TRBV7-9 to TRBJ2-2; weak D call: TRBD2 (6 bases). The germline gives CDR1 SEHNR, CDR2 FQNEAQ (reference sequence). This CDR3 spans 16 amino acids. Deletions cut 6 bases from V and 1 base from J, with 15 bases between. In DNA form, the CDR3 reads TGTGCCAGCAGTAGTTCGGGGGAGGTGAACACCGGGGAGCTGTTTTTT. The encoded protein is CASSSSGEVNTGELFF.

In its sample, this clonotype was seen many times. The V call is TRBV7-9, the J call TRBJ2-3; 7 nucleotides align to TRBD2. Unmatched junction bases numbered 9, after V lost 1 base and J lost 2 bases. The CDR3 spans 17 residues. Germline V CDR1 and CDR2: SEHNR, FQNEAQ (reference sequence). As DNA, the CDR3 is TGTGCCAGCAGCTTAGGACTAGCTCAATACTCCACAGATACGCAGTATTTT. Encoded protein: CASSLGLAQYSTDTQYF.

Notes on this clonotype: A read error may be the cause here, since a much bigger clone is one base away. The V call is TRBV15, the J call TRBJ2-1; D perhaps matches TRBD2 (5 bases). This CDR3 comprises 17 residues. V lost 0 bases and J 11 bases, leaving 23 bases between the germline ends. Germline V gene data show CDR1 as LNHNV and CDR2 as YYDKDF (reference sequence). The CDR3: CATSRDLRAAPGDKQFF. The CDR3 nucleotides read TGTGCCACCAGCAGAGATCTGCGGGCCGCACCGGGCGATAAGCAGTTCTTC.

This clonotype was seen at least ten times. V usage is TRBV7-2 and J usage is TRBJ2-4; D unresolved. The V and J ends lost 5 bases and 0 bases respectively, with 8 bases between them. This CDR3 region has 14 residues. CDR1 and CDR2 (germline): SGHTA, FQGNSA. CDR3 nucleotide sequence: TGTGCCAGCAGCGCCAAGGGAGCCAAAAACATTCAGTACTTC. Protein: CASSAKGAKNIQYF.

The sample holds many counts of this clonotype. This sequence joins TRBV11-1 and TRBJ2-2; a possible D gene is TRBD2 (6 bases). Deletions cut 5 bases from V and 4 bases from J, with 17 bases between. The CDR3 spans 16 residues. The germline gives CDR1 SGHAT, CDR2 FQDESV (reference sequence). The CDR3: CASSLTRGLVTGELFF. DNA of the CDR3: TGTGCCAGCAGCCTGACTAGGGGCCTAGTCACCGGGGAGCTGTTTTTT.

This clonotype was seen many times. The chain has TRBV5-6 and TRBJ2-3; 7 bases are shared with TRBD2. This CDR3 region has 15 residues. Germline loops: CDR1 SGHDT, CDR2 YYEEEE. Trimming at V came to 4 bases and at J to 3 bases, leaving 8 bases not matched to a gene. The CDR3 is CASSPGLFPTDTQYF. The CDR3 nucleotides are TGTGCCAGCAGCCCGGGACTATTCCCGACAGATACGCAGTATTTT. Looking up the rest from reference TRBV5-6 and TRBJ2-3 gives the full variable domain: DAGVTQSPTHLIKTRGQQVTLRCSPKSGHDTVSWYQQALGQGPQFIFQYYEEEERQRGNFPDRFSGHQFPNYSSELNVNALLLGDSALYLCASSPGLFPTDTQYFGPGTRLTVL.

The V and J genes are TRBV15 and TRBJ1-2; perhaps TRBD1 as D (6 bases). The CDR3 has 13 amino acids. Trimming stripped 4 bases from V and 7 bases from J, with 13 bases between. Germline-derived CDR1 and CDR2 are LNHNV and YYDKDF (reference sequence). This CDR3 reads CATSTAGAGGYTF. The CDR3 nucleotides read TGTGCCACCAGCACTGCGGGGGCGGGTGGCTACACCTTC.

This clonotype was observed at least ten times. V and J are TRBV10-3 and TRBJ2-7; 9 bases align to TRBD2. Germline values: CDR1 ENHRY, CDR2 SYGVKD. The CDR3 sequence is 16 residues long. The V segment lost 2 bases and the J segment 3 bases; nucleotides outside the gene matches: 8. In DNA form, the CDR3 reads TGTGCCATCAGTGAGACCCAGACTAGCGGAAACTACGAGCAGTACTTC. Translated, it gives CAISETQTSGNYEQYF.

This clonotype was picked up many times. This sequence joins TRBV11-3 and TRBJ2-6; D is ambiguous. V shed 5 bases and J shed 0 bases, with 2 bases lying between them. The CDR3 runs 13 residues. CDR1 and CDR2 from the germline V gene are SGHNT and YENEEA. The CDR3 region is CASSTSGANVLTF. The CDR3 DNA is TGTGCCAGCAGCACCTCTGGGGCCAACGTCCTGACTTTC.

This clonotype was seen many times. J is TRBJ1-3 and V is TRBV28, with D uncertain. V lost 7 bases and J lost 0, with 16 bases in between. The length of the CDR3 is 16 residues. The germline V gene has CDR1 MDHEN and CDR2 SYDVKM. The CDR3 bases are TGTGCCAGCACGTTATCTGTCCAGTCCTCTGGAAACACCATATATTTT. Its translation: CASTLSVQSSGNTIYF.

In this sample, this clonotype turned up many times. This chain connects TRBV28 to TRBJ2-1, with a tentative D call TRBD2 (6 bases). This CDR3 has 16 residues. Trimming stripped 6 bases from V and 0 bases from J, with 15 bases between. CDR1 is MDHEN, CDR2 SYDVKM, per germline. The CDR3 DNA is TGTGCCAGCAGGGAACTAGCCCTAGGCTCCTACAATGAGCAGTTCTTC. This translates into CASRELALGSYNEQFF.

As regards this clonotype: At one end, the junction sequence differs from germline, possibly due to a read error. V gene TRBV7-7 combines with J gene TRBJ1-5; 10 bases are a match to TRBD1. The length of the CDR3 is 16 residues. Germline V gene lookup returns CDR1 SSHAT and CDR2 FNYEAQ (reference sequence). The CDR3 region has the DNA TGTGCTAGCAGCCCCGGGACAGGGGAATTTTATCAGCCCCAGCATTTT. This gives the protein CASSPGTGEFYQPQHF.

This clonotype came up a few times. V usage is TRBV4-1 and J usage is TRBJ2-5; 10 nucleotides match TRBD1. Germline trimming cut 7 bases from V and 5 bases from J; bases unmatched to any gene: 10. The germline V gene has CDR1 MGHRA and CDR2 YSYEKL. There are 15 residues in the CDR3. The chain's CDR3 is CASTRDRGGLETQYF. CDR3 coding DNA: TGCGCCAGCACTCGGGACAGGGGAGGGTTGGAGACCCAGTACTTC.

This chain joins TRBV6-1 and TRBJ2-2; a weak D match, TRBD1 (7 bases). Trimming stripped 3 bases from V and 7 bases from J, with 12 bases between. This CDR3 is built from 14 residues. Per germline, CDR1 MNHNS and CDR2 SASEGT. The CDR3 DNA reads as TGTGCCAGCAGTGATTACAGGGGAGGCGGGGAGCTGTTTTTT. This sequence encodes CASSDYRGGGELFF.

In its sample, this clonotype was seen many times. The J gene is TRBJ2-3, the V gene TRBV5-1; TRBD2 matches at 7 bases. This CDR3 is 15 amino acids long. The trim removed 5 bases at V and 0 bases at J, leaving 6 bases unmatched. Germline CDR1 and CDR2: SGHRS and YFSETQ. This chain's CDR3 is CASRSAGLSTDTQYF. DNA of the CDR3: TGCGCCAGCAGATCCGCGGGACTAAGCACAGATACGCAGTATTTT.

For the CDR3, the DNA is TGCGCCAGCAGGAGCGGAGTTGGGGGTGACGTGGGATCCTACGAGCAGTACTTC. Its translation: CASRSGVGGDVGSYEQYF. The rearrangement links TRBV4-1 to TRBJ2-7, with D possibly called TRBD1 or TRBD2 (5 bases each). This CDR3 is built from 18 residues. Between the trimmed V and J ends, which lost 6 bases and 1 base, there was a span of 25 bases. In germline, CDR1 is MGHRA, CDR2 YSYEKL.

This clonotype has at least ten counts. The chain employs TRBV27 and TRBJ2-7; D gene unclear. The germline V gene encodes CDR1 MNHEY and CDR2 SMNVEV (reference sequence). V shed 3 bases and J shed 5 bases, with 14 bases lying between them. The CDR3 loop spans 14 amino acids. The CDR3 protein is CASSLYDAGDEQYF. The CDR3 nucleotides are TGTGCCAGCAGTTTGTACGACGCCGGAGACGAGCAGTACTTC.

The count of this clonotype is one. This sequence joins TRBV6-9 and TRBJ1-6; the D is unclear. CDR1 and CDR2 from the germline V gene are MNHGY and SVAAGI. There are 13 residues in the CDR3. With 4 bases removed from V and 6 bases from J, the gap between germline ends came to 7 bases. The CDR3 DNA reads TGTGCCAGCAGTTTCTCTCTTAATTCACCCCTCCACTTT. It yields the protein CASSFSLNSPLHF.

The sample holds many counts of this clonotype. This sequence joins TRBV27 and TRBJ2-1; 12 bases are a match to TRBD2. J lost 5 bases, V lost 4 bases, and 9 bases had no gene match. The CDR3 has 17 residues. Germline V gene data show CDR1 as MNHEY and CDR2 as SMNVEV (reference sequence). The CDR3 DNA reads TGTGCCAGCAGTTACGGGACTAGCGGGCGGGGGGACAATGAGCAGTTCTTC. Its protein is CASSYGTSGRGDNEQFF.

This clonotype was counted between two and nine times. Sequence at one end of the junction differs from germline and may be a read error. This chain uses TRBV15 with TRBJ2-4; D ambiguous. The CDR3 is made up of 15 amino acids. Germline loops: CDR1 LNHNV, CDR2 YYDKDF (reference sequence). The CDR3 DNA reads TGTGCCACCAGCCGAGAGGCGGTAGCCAAAAACATTCAGTACTTC. Protein: CATSREAVAKNIQYF.

In this sample, this clonotype turned up many times. The chain has TRBV6-5 and TRBJ1-2; D is uncertain. CDR3 length equals 13 residues. V was shortened by 0 bases and J by 6 bases, with 8 bases between the two germline ends. CDR1 MNHEY and CDR2 SVGAGI come from the germline V gene. The CDR3 region has the DNA TGTGCCAGCAGTTACTCGGCATATCATGGCTACACCTTC. It translates to CASSYSAYHGYTF.

This clonotype came up a few times. This sequence joins TRBV7-6 and TRBJ2-1; D is unclear. Trimming stripped 5 bases from V and 5 bases from J, with 19 bases between. Germline V lookup: CDR1 SGHVS, CDR2 FNYEAQ. The CDR3 runs 16 residues. The CDR3 region is CASSASSSRWNNEQFF. The CDR3 bases are TGTGCCAGCAGCGCCAGCTCGAGTCGGTGGAACAATGAGCAGTTCTTC.

This clonotype occurred many times. V is TRBV30 and J is TRBJ2-1; TRBD1 aligns across 7 bases. Germline V gene sequence: CDR1 GTSNPN, CDR2 SVGIG (reference sequence). V gave up 1 base and J gave up 5 bases; unmatched junction bases: 11. The CDR3 spans 16 residues. The chain's CDR3 is CAWSGGLTGSNNEQFF. The CDR3 DNA reads as TGTGCCTGGAGTGGAGGGTTGACAGGGTCCAACAATGAGCAGTTCTTC.

This clonotype was observed a few times. The J gene is TRBJ2-7, the V gene TRBV4-2; possible D gene TRBD1, 5 bases. Germline V lookup: CDR1 LGHNA, CDR2 YNFKEQ. V was pared by 0 bases and J by 5 bases, with 14 bases between. This CDR3 has 15 residues. The CDR3 here is CASSQDQVSRDEQYF. In nucleotides, the CDR3 is TGTGCCAGCAGCCAAGATCAGGTCTCCAGGGACGAGCAGTACTTC.